The following is a T cell receptor (beta chain) sequence with its context. This entry comes from a study of blood T cell repertoires in COVID-19. Whole-study context: The United States, Italy and Spain provided the acute and convalescent COVID-19 samples. T cells, B-cell-depleted T cells, or PBMCs supplied cDNA or gDNA.

The V gene lost 3 bases and the J gene lost 3 bases, with 15 bases spanning the gap. The length of the CDR3 is 15 residues. From germline, CDR1 is LNHDA and CDR2 SQIVND (reference sequence). This table comes from immunoSEQ multiplex PCR, and its TCRdb copy is limited to in-frame clones, with some not included. The profile shows about 59,000 clones, around 83% of them singletons. The sample was peripheral blood. The sequence came from a woman of 80 years or more with acute or convalescent COVID-19. The rearrangement links TRBV19 to TRBJ2-7, with unresolved D. The CDR3 DNA sequence: TGTGCCAGTAGTATCGCGGCAGATCCGTTCTACGAGCAGTACTTC. Encoded protein: CASSIAADPFYEQYF.